The rows below give T cell receptor beta chains drawn from one sample of a study of shared clonotypes between healthy human individuals. TCRdb's table, derived via immunoSEQ multiplex PCR, lists solely in-frame clones and lacks some. The profile shows about half a million clones, about four fifths of them singletons. The source material was PBMCs. All receptors come from a woman aged 40 to 50 in good health. Some clones in this sample may be carry-over from other donors' samples. CDR3s include the opening cysteine and the closing phenylalanine or tryptophan. The D gene is left open where the match is weak. Size tells how often a clone was seen (once, few, many) or the class of an expanded clone, and some rows leave it out.

13 NA TRBJ1-2 TRBV30 NA CAWSGTVNYGYTF TGTGCCTGGAGTGGGACAGTGAACTATGGCTACACCTTC
13 NA TRBJ1-1 TRBV11-3 NA CASSLFRGTEAFF TGTGCCAGCAGCTTGTTCCGGGGCACTGAAGCTTTCTTT
15 NA TRBJ2-1 TRBV19 TRBD2 CASSSTTSGSNEQFF TGTGCCAGTAGTTCGACGACTAGCGGGAGTAATGAGCAGTTCTTC
12 NA TRBJ2-7 TRBV30 NA CAWSPFTYEQYF TGTGCCTGGAGTCCCTTCACCTACGAGCAGTACTTC
17 NA TRBJ1-4 TRBV7-9 NA CASSFLGVGSTNEKLFF TGTGCCAGCAGCTTCCTAGGCGTGGGATCAACTAATGAAAAACTGTTTTTT
15 NA TRBJ2-7 TRBV6-1 TRBD1 CASSTRQGASYEQYF TGTGCCAGCAGTACCCGACAGGGGGCCTCCTACGAGCAGTACTTC
15 few TRBJ2-1 TRBV15 TRBD2 CATSSGTSGINEQFF TGTGCCACCAGCAGCGGGACTAGCGGGATTAATGAGCAGTTCTTC
17 NA TRBJ2-7 TRBV19 NA CASSIDHGDALSYEQYF TGTGCCAGTAGTATAGATCATGGCGACGCCCTCTCCTACGAGCAGTACTTC
13 NA TRBJ1-3 TRBV5-3 NA CARSFSAVSEGYF TGTGCCAGAAGCTTTTCGGCGGTGTCGGAGGGATATTTT
18 NA TRBJ1-1 TRBV2 NA CASRLESMWGGAQTEAFF TGTGCCAGCAGATTAGAGTCAATGTGGGGGGGCGCCCAAACTGAAGCTTTCTTT
16 NA TRBJ2-7 TRBV21-1 NA CASRALWGLADHEQYF TGTGCCAGCAGAGCACTCTGGGGACTAGCGGACCACGAGCAGTACTTC
15 many TRBJ2-7 TRBV6-1 NA CASRRDTWSPYEQYF TGTGCCAGCAGGAGGGATACCTGGTCCCCCTACGAGCAGTACTTC
13 NA TRBJ2-7 TRBV29-1 TRBD2 CSVELAGVYEQYF TGCAGCGTTGAACTAGCGGGAGTCTACGAGCAGTACTTC
14 NA TRBJ1-1 TRBV4-1 NA CASSQGDFSPEAFF TGCGCCAGCAGCCAAGGGGACTTCAGCCCTGAAGCTTTCTTT
13 NA TRBJ2-7 TRBV10-3 NA CAIRTGPGGEQYF TGTGCCATCAGGACGGGTCCAGGTGGCGAGCAGTACTTC
17 few TRBJ2-1 TRBV6-1 TRBD2 CASSESPLAGGYNEQFF TGTGCCAGCAGTGAATCCCCACTAGCGGGAGGATACAATGAGCAGTTCTTC
15 NA TRBJ2-5 TRBV5-4 TRBD2 CASSLVSSGKETQYF TGTGCCAGCAGCTTGGTGTCTAGCGGGAAAGAGACCCAGTACTTC
14 NA TRBJ1-4 TRBV7-9 NA CASSLVGGNEKLFF TGTGCCAGCAGCTTAGTAGGGGGTAATGAAAAACTGTTTTTT
11 NA TRBJ1-3 TRBV2 NA CASMGGNTIYF TGTGCCAGCATGGGGGGAAACACCATATATTTT
17 NA TRBJ2-6 TRBV28 TRBD1 CASSPGQGATGANVLTF TGTGCCAGCAGTCCAGGACAGGGGGCAACGGGGGCCAACGTCCTGACTTTC
16 NA TRBJ2-7 TRBV7-2 TRBD2 CASSPNGGVASYEQYF TGTGCCAGCAGCCCAAACGGGGGGGTAGCGTCCTACGAGCAGTACTTC
14 NA TRBJ2-3 TRBV2 TRBD2 CATQGLVSTDTQYF TGTGCCACCCAAGGACTAGTCAGCACAGATACGCAGTATTTT
14 NA TRBJ2-1 TRBV4-2 NA CASSQGGAIDEQFF TGTGCCAGCAGCCAAGGGGGGGCGATTGATGAGCAGTTCTTC
13 NA TRBJ1-1 TRBV7-7 NA CASSLGTNTEAFF TGTGCTAGCAGCTTAGGTACGAACACTGAAGCTTTCTTT
15 few TRBJ2-7 TRBV7-2 NA CASSFDPGLSYEQYF TGTGCCAGCAGCTTCGACCCGGGCCTCTCCTACGAGCAGTACTTC
17 NA TRBJ1-2 TRBV27 TRBD1 CASSRDRGRLLTYGYTF TGTGCCAGCAGTCGTGACAGGGGGCGCCTTCTTACCTATGGCTACACCTTC
11 NA TRBJ2-3 TRBV6-6 NA CASSSTDTQYF TGTGCCAGCAGTTCCACAGATACGCAGTATTTT
12 NA TRBJ1-1 TRBV28 NA CASTRTITEAFF TGTGCCAGCACAAGGACAATCACTGAAGCTTTCTTT
15 few TRBJ1-6 TRBV28 NA CASSPTVGLNSPLHF TGTGCCAGCAGTCCGACAGTTGGTCTTAATTCACCCCTCCACTTT
15 NA TRBJ2-1 TRBV6-1 TRBD2 CASRRDYLSYNEQFF TGTGCCAGCAGACGGGACTACCTCTCCTACAATGAGCAGTTCTTC
14 NA TRBJ2-3 TRBV21-1 NA CASSKSDGTDTQYF TGTGCCAGCAGCAAATCAGACGGCACAGATACGCAGTATTTT
15 NA TRBJ2-1 TRBV2 NA CASSEWASSRGEQFF TGTGCCAGCAGTGAATGGGCTAGCAGCCGCGGTGAGCAGTTCTTC
16 NA TRBJ2-7 TRBV5-1 TRBD2 CASSSAPGGSSYEQYF TGCGCCAGCAGCTCGGCCCCGGGCGGGAGTTCTTACGAGCAGTACTTC
13 NA TRBJ2-2 TRBV5-5 NA CASMTVIAGELFF TGTGCCAGCATGACAGTTATCGCCGGGGAGCTGTTTTTT
14 NA TRBJ2-7 TRBV28 NA CASSFSHTPYEQYF TGTGCCAGCAGTTTCTCACATACCCCCTACGAGCAGTACTTC
16 NA TRBJ1-1 TRBV5-1 NA CASSPLGGGPYTEAFF TGCGCCAGCAGCCCCCTAGGGGGGGGGCCGTACACTGAAGCTTTCTTT
14 NA TRBJ2-1 TRBV6-1 TRBD2 CASRGEGSYNEQFF TGTGCCAGCCGCGGGGAGGGCTCCTACAATGAGCAGTTCTTC
13 few TRBJ1-2 TRBV4-2 NA CASSPGRAWGYTF TGTGCCAGCAGCCCGGGCAGGGCATGGGGCTACACCTTC
17 NA TRBJ2-7 TRBV7-9 TRBD2 CASSFSGLAGGNGEQYF TGTGCCAGCAGCTTCTCGGGACTAGCGGGAGGGAACGGCGAGCAGTACTTC
15 NA TRBJ2-2 TRBV7-9 TRBD2 CASSPSGRNTGELFF TGTGCCAGCAGCCCTAGCGGGCGGAACACCGGGGAGCTGTTTTTT
17 many TRBJ2-3 TRBV4-1 TRBD2 CASSQDSSGRSTDTQYF TGCGCCAGCAGCCAAGACTCTAGCGGGAGAAGCACAGATACGCAGTATTTT
14 NA TRBJ1-5 TRBV19 TRBD1 CASTGGGGHQPQHF TGTGCCAGCACAGGGGGGGGCGGCCATCAGCCCCAGCATTTT
16 NA TRBJ1-5 TRBV19 NA CASSIIGMGGNQPQHF TGTGCCAGTAGTATAATTGGCATGGGCGGCAATCAGCCCCAGCATTTT